This T cell receptor beta chain derives from a study of cytomegalovirus exposure and HLA in healthy donors. Study outcomes and limitations: Reportedly, fewer N-insertions than the 666-donor mean appeared in an Asian-associated ancestry cluster in a later analysis. Presence/absence analyses took donor sequencing depth as roughly uniform. There were several of the most significant clusters that appeared linked to common viral pathogens in a later analysis.

The CDR3 consists of 15 residues. Trimming took 7 bases from V and 7 from J; bases not matched to a gene: 14. The germline CDR1 and CDR2 sequences are SQVTM and ANQGSEA. Concerning this clone: Its cognate antigen is unknown.

A multiplex PCR was run with 60 Vbeta primers and 13 Jbeta primers. In the original processing: Counted up in a later analysis, unique TCR beta chains came to some 75 million, with around 9.9 million shared. Assay used: immunoSEQ multiplex PCR; TCRdb lists only in-frame clones, some missing. V and J calls and clone size are those listed in that table; D and trimming were worked out from the DNA. Here the sample spans over 110,000 clones, around 80% being singletons. Source material: PBMCs. This clonotype originated in a female donor in good health and CMV-seronegative. The J gene is TRBJ2-1, the V gene TRBV29-1, with TRBD1 matching over 9 bases. For the CDR3, the DNA is TGCAGCGCCAGAAGAACCGGGACAGGGAGGAATGAGCAGTTCTTC. It specifies CSARRTGTGRNEQFF.